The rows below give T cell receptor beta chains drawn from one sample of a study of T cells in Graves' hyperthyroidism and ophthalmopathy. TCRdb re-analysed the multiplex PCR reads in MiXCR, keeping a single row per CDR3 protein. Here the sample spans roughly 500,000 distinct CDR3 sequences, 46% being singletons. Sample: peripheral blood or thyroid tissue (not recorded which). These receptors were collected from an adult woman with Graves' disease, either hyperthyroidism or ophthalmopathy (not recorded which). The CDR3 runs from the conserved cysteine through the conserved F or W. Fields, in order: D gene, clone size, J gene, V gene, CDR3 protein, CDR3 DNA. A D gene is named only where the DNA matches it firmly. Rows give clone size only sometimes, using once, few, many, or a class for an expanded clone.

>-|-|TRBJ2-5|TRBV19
CATSRIGETQYF
TGTGCCACTTCCAGGATTGGGGAGACCCAGTACTTC
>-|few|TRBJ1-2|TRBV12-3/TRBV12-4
CASNTATDYGYTF
TGTGCCAGCAATACGGCTACCGACTATGGCTACACCTTC
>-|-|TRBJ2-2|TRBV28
CASSFMAGELFF
TGTGCCAGCAGTTTCATGGCAGGGGAGCTGTTTTTT
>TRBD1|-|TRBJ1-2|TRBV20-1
CSAKTTGTYGYTF
TGCAGTGCTAAGACGACAGGGACTTATGGCTACACCTTC
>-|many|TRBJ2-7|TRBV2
CASMVEQGGEQYF
TGTGCCAGCATGGTAGAACAGGGAGGCGAGCAGTACTTC
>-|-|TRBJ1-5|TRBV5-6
CASSRQGYQPQHF
TGTGCCAGCAGTCGTCAGGGATATCAGCCCCAGCATTTT
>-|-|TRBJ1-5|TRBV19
CASSIGTVYSNQPQHF
TGTGCCAGTAGTATAGGTACAGTTTATAGCAATCAGCCCCAGCATTTT
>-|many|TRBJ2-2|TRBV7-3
CASSLSGGTGELFF
TGTGCCAGCAGCTTATCTGGTGGCACCGGGGAGCTGTTTTTT
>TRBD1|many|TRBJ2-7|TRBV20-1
CSASSGQGDEQYF
TGCAGTGCTAGTTCGGGTCAGGGGGACGAGCAGTACTTC
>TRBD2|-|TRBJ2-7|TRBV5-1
CASNSGTTYEQYF
TGCGCCAGTAATAGCGGGACAACCTACGAGCAGTACTTC
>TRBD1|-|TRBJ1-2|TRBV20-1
CSARLDRGRGYTF
TGCAGTGCTAGACTAGACAGGGGACGTGGCTACACCTTC
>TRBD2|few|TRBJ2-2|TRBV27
CASRPGLADTGELFF
TGTGCCAGCAGACCCGGACTAGCGGACACCGGGGAGCTGTTTTTT
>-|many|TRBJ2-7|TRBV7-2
CASSPQQGSAEQYF
TGTGCCAGCAGCCCTCAGCAGGGAAGCGCCGAGCAGTACTTC
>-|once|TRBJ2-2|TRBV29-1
CSARTGELFF
TGCAGCGCCCGGACCGGGGAGCTGTTTTTT
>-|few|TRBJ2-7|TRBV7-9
CASSLGGSFTYEQYF
TGTGCCAGCAGCTTAGGGGGTTCGTTTACCTACGAGCAGTACTTC
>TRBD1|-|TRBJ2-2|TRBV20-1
CSARNTGTGYTGELFF
TGCAGTGCTAGGAATACCGGGACAGGGTACACCGGGGAGCTGTTTTTT
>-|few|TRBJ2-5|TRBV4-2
CASSQVLGRSKETQYF
TGTGCCAGCAGCCAAGTTCTGGGACGATCAAAAGAGACCCAGTACTTC
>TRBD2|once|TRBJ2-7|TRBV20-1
CSATRTGTSGYEQYF
TGCAGTGCCACTAGGACGGGGACTAGCGGCTACGAGCAGTACTTC
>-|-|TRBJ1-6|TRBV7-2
CASSRADSPLHF
TGTGCCAGCAGCCGAGCAGATTCACCCCTCCACTTT
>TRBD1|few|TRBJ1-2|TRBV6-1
CASSEEPTGGYGYTF
TGTGCCAGCAGTGAAGAACCGACAGGGGGCTATGGCTACACCTTC
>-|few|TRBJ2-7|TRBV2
CASSLTRPTYEQYF
TGTGCCAGCAGTTTGACGCGGCCTACGTACGAGCAGTACTTC
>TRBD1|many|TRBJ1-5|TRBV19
CASSIGPGTGNQPQHF
TGTGCCAGTAGTATTGGACCCGGGACAGGCAATCAGCCCCAGCATTTT
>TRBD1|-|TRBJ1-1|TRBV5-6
CASSPRPGTGGPEAFF
TGTGCCAGCAGCCCGCGTCCCGGGACAGGGGGCCCTGAAGCTTTCTTT
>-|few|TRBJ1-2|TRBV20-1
CSAPTSGDDGYTF
TGCAGTGCTCCCACTAGCGGGGACGATGGCTACACCTTC
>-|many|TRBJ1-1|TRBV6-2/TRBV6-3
CASSITGSRTEAFF
TGTGCCAGCAGTATCACAGGGAGTAGGACTGAAGCTTTCTTT
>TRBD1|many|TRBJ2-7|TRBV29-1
CSSMTGGYEQYF
TGCAGCTCTATGACAGGGGGCTACGAGCAGTACTTC
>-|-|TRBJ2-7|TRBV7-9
CASSLGRADYEQYF
TGTGCCAGCAGCTTGGGCCGCGCCGATTACGAGCAGTACTTC
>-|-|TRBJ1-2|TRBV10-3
CAISAGSGFRYTF
TGTGCCATCAGTGCAGGATCGGGGTTTCGCTACACCTTC
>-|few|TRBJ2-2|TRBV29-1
CSVDANTGELFF
TGCAGCGTTGATGCTAACACCGGGGAGCTGTTTTTT
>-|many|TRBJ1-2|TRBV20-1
CSARKGGAGNYGYTF
TGCAGTGCTAGAAAGGGAGGGGCGGGCAACTATGGCTACACCTTC
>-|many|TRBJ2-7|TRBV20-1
CSARDLTVLTYEQYF
TGCAGTGCTAGAGATCTGACGGTCCTCACCTACGAGCAGTACTTC
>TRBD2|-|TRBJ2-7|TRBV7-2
CASSLAGLAGEQYF
TGTGCCAGCAGCTTAGCGGGACTAGCGGGCGAGCAGTACTTC
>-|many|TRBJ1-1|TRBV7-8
CASSSDRVGAEAFF
TGTGCCAGCAGCTCCGACAGAGTGGGGGCTGAAGCTTTCTTT
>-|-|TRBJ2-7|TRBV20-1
CSATQREEQYF
TGCAGTGCCACCCAGCGCGAAGAGCAGTACTTC
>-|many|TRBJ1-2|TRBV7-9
CASSLRGVGYTF
TGTGCCAGCAGCTTACGAGGGGTTGGCTACACCTTC
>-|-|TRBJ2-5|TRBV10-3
CAISESKTQYF
TGTGCCATCAGTGAGTCGAAGACCCAGTACTTC
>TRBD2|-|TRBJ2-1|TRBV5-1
CASSLGLAGVYNEQFF
TGCGCCAGCAGCTTGGGACTAGCGGGAGTCTACAATGAGCAGTTCTTC